This entry features one T cell receptor beta chain sequence. The data are from a study of blood T cell repertoires in COVID-19. Clones were sequenced by immunoSEQ multiplex PCR, and TCRdb holds only the in-frame ones, with some missing. Here the sample spans about 300,000 clones, 65% to 85% being singletons. Sequenced material: peripheral blood. This TCR came from a woman between 50 and 59 years old with acute or convalescent COVID-19.

This CDR3 is CASSQYVTGGNTEAFF. As DNA, the CDR3 is TGTGCCAGCAGCCAGTATGTCACGGGAGGGAACACTGAAGCTTTCTTT. V is TRBV7-2 and J is TRBJ1-1; the D is unclear. Deletions cut 5 bases from V and 1 base from J, with 17 bases between. From germline, CDR1 is SGHTA and CDR2 FQGNSA. The CDR3 is 16 residues long.